This T cell receptor beta chain was sequenced for a study of shared clonotypes between healthy human individuals. Whole-study context: Donors, aged 18 to 49, were a couple of women and three men. Donors had three CD4 naive, three CD4 memory, two CD8 naive and one CD8 memory plate apiece.

The run depth of the assay was deep. For sorted subsets, roughly 210 ng DNA per replicate equaled around 28,000 T cell genomes. TCRdb's table, derived via immunoSEQ multiplex PCR, lists solely in-frame clones and lacks some. Of around 1.1 million clones in the sample, approximately 78% were seen once. This CDR3 is 15 amino acids long. Between the trimmed V and J ends, which lost 0 bases and 3 bases, there was a span of 9 bases. Germline V CDR1 and CDR2: ENHRY, SYGVKD. This clone has only one observation. The chain is built from TRBV10-3 and TRBJ1-3; tentative D call: TRBD1 (6 bases). The sequenced sample consisted of memory CD4+ T cells from PBMCs. Described subset: CD45RA-negative fraction. The sequence derives from a young man in good health. Some clones in this sample may be carry-over from other donors' samples. The CDR3 loop is CAISESGGDGNTIYF. For the CDR3, the DNA is TGTGCCATCAGTGAGTCGGGGGGCGATGGAAACACCATATATTTT.